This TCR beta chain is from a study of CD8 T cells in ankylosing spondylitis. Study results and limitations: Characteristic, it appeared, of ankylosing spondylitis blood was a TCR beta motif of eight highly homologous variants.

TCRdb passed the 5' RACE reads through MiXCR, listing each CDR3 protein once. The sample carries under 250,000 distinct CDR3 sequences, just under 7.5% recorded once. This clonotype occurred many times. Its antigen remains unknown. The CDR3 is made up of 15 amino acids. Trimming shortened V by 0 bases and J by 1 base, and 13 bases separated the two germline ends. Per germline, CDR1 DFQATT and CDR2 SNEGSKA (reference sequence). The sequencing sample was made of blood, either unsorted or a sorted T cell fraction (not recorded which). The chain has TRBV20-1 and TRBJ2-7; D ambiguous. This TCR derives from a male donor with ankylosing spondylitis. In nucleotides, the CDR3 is TGCAGTGCTAGAGATAGCCAGCGTCCGTCCTACGAGCAGTACTTC. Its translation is CSARDSQRPSYEQYF.